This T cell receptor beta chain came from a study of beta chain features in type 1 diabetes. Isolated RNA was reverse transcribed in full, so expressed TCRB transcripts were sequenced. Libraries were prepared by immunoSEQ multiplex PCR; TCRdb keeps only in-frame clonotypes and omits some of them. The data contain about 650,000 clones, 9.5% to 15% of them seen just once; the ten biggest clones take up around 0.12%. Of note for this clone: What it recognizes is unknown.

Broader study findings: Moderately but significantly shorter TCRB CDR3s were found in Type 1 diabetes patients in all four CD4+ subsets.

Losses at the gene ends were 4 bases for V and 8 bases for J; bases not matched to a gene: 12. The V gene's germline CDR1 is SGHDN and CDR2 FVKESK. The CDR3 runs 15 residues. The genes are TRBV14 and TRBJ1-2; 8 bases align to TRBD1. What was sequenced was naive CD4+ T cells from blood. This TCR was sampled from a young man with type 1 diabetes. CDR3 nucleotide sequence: TGTGCCAGCAGCCCGACAGGGGTGGGCTCGAGGGGCTACACCTTC. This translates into CASSPTGVGSRGYTF. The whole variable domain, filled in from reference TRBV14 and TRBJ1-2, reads EAGVTQFPSHSVIEKGQTVTLRCDPISGHDNLYWYRRVMGKEIKFLLHFVKESKQDESGMPNNRFLAERTGGTYSTLKVQPAELEDSGVYFCASSPTGVGSRGYTFGSGTRLTVV.